The clone carrying this T cell receptor (beta chain) appeared many times. Unique molecular identifiers were used in preparing the TCRbeta library. TCRdb re-called the PCR reads with MiXCR, one entry per CDR3 protein. The sample comprises roughly 590,000 distinct CDR3 sequences, roughly 15% of which are singletons, and 1.1% rests with the top ten. This entry comes from a study of T-cell reconstitution after alpha-beta-depleted transplantation in children. Germline lookup yields CDR1 SGHTA and CDR2 FQGNSA. The length of the CDR3 is 13 residues. With V trimmed by 3 bases and J by 6 bases, 2 bases remained unmatched.

Here the sequenced sample was PBMCs from the stem cell graft donor, taken from the stem cell graft. This chain links TRBV7-2 with TRBJ1-2; TRBD1 matches at 9 bases. This clonotype was obtained from a human donor who donated a stem cell graft to a child with acute myeloid leukemia. The CDR3 DNA is TGTGCCAGCAGCTTCGGACAGGGGAATGGCTACACCTTC. Encoded protein: CASSFGQGNGYTF.